Following are 15 T cell receptor beta chains from one sample sequenced in a study of OX40 agonist ivuxolimab in advanced cancers. Measured with immunoSEQ multiplex PCR; TCRdb has only the in-frame clones, and not every one. The table has about 35,000 clones, 65% to 80% seen once. This material consisted of CD4+ or CD8+ T cells sorted from blood, taken in a trial of the OX40 agonist ivuxolimab. The source of these receptors is an adult with an advanced solid tumor such as melanoma, head and neck, liver or kidney cancer.

The chain has TRBV30 and TRBJ2-7; possible D gene TRBD2, 5 bases. Germline assignment: CDR1 GTSNPN and CDR2 SVGIG (reference sequence). V was cut by 0 bases and J by 2 bases, with 26 bases left in between. CDR3 length equals 19 residues. In nucleotides, the CDR3 is TGTGCCTGGAGTGTCCAACTCCGCTCGAGGGTTCCAGCGACCTACGAGCAGTACTTC. This encodes CAWSVQLRSRVPATYEQYF.

The genes are TRBV7-8 and TRBJ2-5, with 11 bases fitting TRBD1. Losses at the gene ends were 1 base for V and 6 bases for J; bases not matched to a gene: 10. This CDR3 region has 17 residues. CDR1 and CDR2 (germline): SGHVS, FQNEAQ. The CDR3 DNA sequence: TGTGCCAGCAGCTTAGTAGCGACCGGACAGGGGGCAAAGACCCAGTACTTC. As protein: CASSLVATGQGAKTQYF.

The CDR3 nucleotides are TGTGCCAGCAGCGTGGGACCGAGTAATTCACCCCTCCACTTT. This translates into CASSVGPSNSPLHF. The rearrangement links TRBV9 to TRBJ1-6; D is possibly TRBD1 (5 bases). The CDR3 spans 14 residues. Germline V CDR1 and CDR2: SGDLS, YYNGEE. The V and J ends lost 2 bases and 6 bases respectively, with 9 bases between them. Drawing the rest from reference TRBV9 and TRBJ1-6, the complete variable domain is DSGVTQTPKHLITATGQRVTLRCSPRSGDLSVYWYQQSLDQGLQFLIQYYNGEERAKGNILERFSAQQFPDLHSELNLSSLELGDSALYFCASSVGPSNSPLHFGNGTRLTVT.

The chain links TRBV28 to TRBJ1-2; a possible D gene is TRBD1 (6 bases). V gave up 2 bases and J gave up 2 bases, with 6 bases separating them. This CDR3 comprises 13 residues. Germline-derived CDR1 and CDR2 are MDHEN and SYDVKM. In nucleotides, the CDR3 is TGTGCCAGCAGTTTACAGGGGAACTATGGCTACACCTTC. As protein: CASSLQGNYGYTF.

The chain is built from TRBV7-3 and TRBJ2-5; 9 nucleotides align to TRBD2. Per the germline V gene, CDR1 is SGHTA and CDR2 is FQGTGA. After removal of 5 bases from V and 2 bases from J, the junction contained 6 bases not matched to a gene. CDR3 length: 15 residues. In DNA, the CDR3 is TGTGCCAGCAGCCCTAGCGGGATGCTACAAGAGACCCAGTACTTC. This codes for CASSPSGMLQETQYF.

The J gene is TRBJ2-7, the V gene TRBV6-6, with 7 nucleotides matching TRBD2. There are 14 residues in the CDR3. Trimming took 7 bases from V and 0 from J; bases not matched to a gene: 6. Germline lookup yields CDR1 MNHNY and CDR2 SVGAGI (reference sequence). The CDR3 reads CASNLGGSSYEQYF. The CDR3 nucleotides are TGTGCCAGCAACCTCGGGGGGAGCTCCTACGAGCAGTACTTC.

The genes are TRBV7-3 and TRBJ1-2; D may be TRBD1 (5 bases). Germline CDR1 reads SGHTA; CDR2 reads FQGTGA. The CDR3 has 16 residues. The V gene lost 8 bases and the J gene lost 3 bases, with 22 bases spanning the gap. The CDR3 reads CASSRGTPIEDYGYTF. Written as DNA, the CDR3 is TGTGCCAGCTCGAGAGGGACCCCGATTGAGGACTATGGCTACACCTTC.

V and J are TRBV13 and TRBJ1-1; no clear D gene. The CDR3 consists of 16 residues. Looked up from germline, CDR1 is PRHDT and CDR2 is FYEKMQ (reference sequence). V lost 3 bases to trimming and J lost 4 bases, with 18 bases between them. The CDR3 region has the DNA TGTGCCAGCAGCTTCCTAAATCCCATATCGGCCACTGAAGCTTTCTTT. Translation: CASSFLNPISATEAFF.

J is TRBJ1-2 and V is TRBV5-6; D unresolved. Germline V gene sequence: CDR1 SGHDT, CDR2 YYEEEE. CDR3 length equals 12 residues. The ends were cut back, 1 base at V and 10 bases at J, with 11 bases in the middle. In DNA form, the CDR3 reads TGTGCCAGCAGCTTGCAACTGGTGCACTACACCTTC. This sequence encodes CASSLQLVHYTF.

This clone has a handful of counts. This chain links TRBV6-6 with TRBJ1-4; a weak D match, TRBD1 (6 bases). Germline CDR1 MNHNY, CDR2 SVGAGI (reference sequence). The length of the CDR3 is 15 residues. The V gene lost 0 bases and the J gene lost 7 bases, with 12 bases spanning the gap. Written as DNA, the CDR3 is TGTGCCAGCAGTTACTCAACAGGGAGTGCTGAAAAACTGTTTTTT. Translating it yields CASSYSTGSAEKLFF.

The V and J genes are TRBV5-1 and TRBJ2-3; weak D call: TRBD2 (6 bases). The CDR3 sequence is 16 residues long. Trimming pared 3 bases from V and 4 bases from J, leaving 18 bases between. Germline-derived CDR1 and CDR2 are SGHRS and YFSETQ. CDR3 in amino acids: CASSSGWGGPADTQYF. As DNA, the CDR3 is TGCGCCAGCAGCTCAGGATGGGGAGGCCCCGCAGATACGCAGTATTTT. The variable domain in full, with the rest retrieved from reference TRBV5-1 and TRBJ2-3, is KAGVTQTPRYLIKTRGQQVTLSCSPISGHRSVSWYQQTPGQGLQFLFEYFSETQRNKGNFPGRFSGRQFSNSRSEMNVSTLELGDSALYLCASSSGWGGPADTQYFGPGTRLTVL.

This clone was observed once. One end of the junction is discordant with germline, which a read error may explain. The chain couples TRBV15 to TRBJ1-1; unclear D gene. CDR1 LNHNV and CDR2 YYDKDF come from the germline V gene (reference sequence). CDR3 length: 8 residues. The CDR3 here is CATWRPLF. The CDR3 DNA follows: TGTGCCACATGGCGGCCCCTCTTT. Complete variable domain (other parts from reference TRBV15 and TRBJ1-1): DAMVIQNPRYQVTQFGKPVTLSCSQTLNHNVMYWYQQKSSQAPKLLFHYYDKDFNNEADTPDNFQSRRPNTSFCFLDIRSPGLGDTAMYLCATWRPLFGQGTRLTVV.

This clone was detected only a few times. J is TRBJ1-6 and V is TRBV5-6, with D perhaps matching TRBD1 (6 bases). The CDR3 runs 15 residues. Deletions cut 2 bases from V and 8 bases from J, with 14 bases between. The germline gives CDR1 SGHDT, CDR2 YYEEEE. CDR3 sequence reads: CASSLPGEWDSPLHF. In DNA form, the CDR3 reads TGTGCCAGCAGCTTACCAGGGGAATGGGATTCACCCCTCCACTTT.

The rearrangement uses TRBV6-1 and TRBJ2-7; TRBD1 or TRBD2 may be the D gene (6 bases each). Trimming took 0 bases from V and 7 from J, leaving 13 bases between them. Germline CDR1 reads MNHNS; CDR2 reads SASEGT. The CDR3 has 14 residues. In DNA form, the CDR3 reads TGTGCCAGCAGTGAAGCCCCTCCGGGGGCTGAGCAGTACTTC. Amino acid sequence: CASSEAPPGAEQYF.

This rearrangement joins TRBV27 to TRBJ1-1, with a tentative D call TRBD1 (6 bases). Between the trimmed V and J ends, which lost 3 bases and 4 bases, there was a span of 9 bases. Germline-derived CDR1 and CDR2 are MNHEY and SMNVEV (reference sequence). This CDR3 comprises 13 residues. DNA of the CDR3: TGTGCCAGCAGTTTGGGACATCGCACTGAAGCTTTCTTT. Protein sequence: CASSLGHRTEAFF.